A single TCR beta chain is shown here with its context. Its antigen remains undetermined. Its ends do not fully match the called genes, so a read error is possible. Participants in the prospective study were aged roughly 18 to 90 years, lived in 20 to 30 United States geographic areas, and enrolled through a virtual design. Cohort assignment in the prospective study relied on participant-reported clinical history from a screening survey and a study questionnaire. Recovered participants in ImmuneRACE Cohort 3 were defined as having two consecutive negative NP/OP PCR tests, clearance from a healthcare professional, or resolution of symptoms. In the prospective study, mobile phlebotomists collected whole blood, serum and a nasopharyngeal or oropharyngeal swab from each participant. Over an approximately 2-month period, participants in the prospective study had the option of providing additional blood draws and questionnaires. Blood samples from the prospective study were shipped frozen or at room temperature prior to DNA extraction.

The germline V gene (reference sequence) yields SSHAT for CDR1 and FNYEAQ for CDR2. The CDR3 runs 12 amino acids, cysteine and phenylalanine included. Only the CDR3 region is kept as DNA, spanning 36 bases read in frame from base 1. TCRbeta CDR3 regions were amplified from genomic DNA by means of the immunoSEQ Assay, a bias-controlled multiplex PCR. Per the original workflow: Within the assay, amplification of reference gene primers was used to estimate how many nucleated cells each sample contained. To quantify the absolute abundance of each unique TCRbeta CDR3 rearrangement, sequence reads were collapsed and filtered. Productive Simpson clonality was computed per sample as the square root of Simpson's diversity index over productive rearrangements. TCRdb re-hosts the immuneACCESS table, in-frame sequences only. Its copies lack some clones; in the studies checked, an unresolved V gene accounts for under half of them, and the cause for the rest is not known. The V and J calls and the clone size are those of that table, but D and trimming were determined from the DNA. The sample table shows under 450,000 clones, and more than 75% are seen once. The top ten clonotypes cover 2.5% to 3.5% of the sample.

The record originates from a study of blood T cell repertoires in COVID-19 (dated by TCRdb to the early 2020s). For context, the study as a whole: Samples from collaborators originated in the United States, Italy and Spain and spanned both the acute and convalescent phases of COVID-19. The material from the prospective study consisted of cDNA or gDNA derived from T cells, B-cell-depleted T cells, or PBMCs. Deeply sampled blood TCRbeta repertoires from subjects exposed to, actively infected with, or recovered from COVID-19 were included in the dataset. The repertoires were made available in a free public database intended to serve as a resource for research on the immune response to SARS-CoV-2. Samples were obtained from the ongoing ImmuneRACE study (first 160 participants) and from roughly 1,300 subjects provided by 6 global collaborators. Nearly every sample came with metadata listing a de-identified subject ID, COVID-19 status, age in years and sex. Where HLA class I and class II types were available, the types were taken from metadata supplied by the sample provider, not from assay-based typing. General study outcomes and caveats: Clinical and demographic metadata were provided uncurated, with the amount varying by source and participant.

The receptor comes from a woman in her twenties or thirties who had recovered from COVID-19. The rearrangement combines TRBV7-7 with TRBJ2-7, and TRBD1 may be the D gene, going by 6 matching bases. Sequenced material: PBMCs or T cells enriched from blood (not recorded which). The CDR3 region: CASSPNIRGKYF. The bases read TGTGCTAGCAGCCCTAATATAAGGGGGAAGTACTTC.